A selection of T cell receptor beta chains follows, all from one sample in a study of response to subunit inactivated influenza vaccine. TCRdb redid the calling of the RT-PCR reads with MiXCR, one entry per CDR3 protein. The repertoire holds 500,000 or so distinct CDR3 sequences, with about 15% as singletons. The sequences come from CD4+ T cells sorted from PBMCs, collected less than 30 months after vaccination. These receptors all stem from a man aged 50 to 69 who received an inactivated influenza vaccine. Each CDR3 is given with its conserved first and last residue. Fields, in order: V gene, D gene, J gene, clone size, CDR3 DNA, CDR3 protein. D genes are given only for firm matches. The size entry is marked missing in some rows and otherwise reads once, few, many or a size class.

v_call: TRBV3-1
d_call: TRBD2
j_call: TRBJ2-7
clone_size: .
cdr3_nt: TGTGCCAGTAGTAGACTAGCGGGAGGAATTACCGCCTACGAGCAGTACTTC
cdr3_aa: CASSRLAGGITAYEQYF

v_call: TRBV27
d_call: .
j_call: TRBJ1-6
clone_size: few
cdr3_nt: TGTGCCAGCAGTAGGGGTGACATTGTCTCCTATAATTCACCCCTCCACTTT
cdr3_aa: CASSRGDIVSYNSPLHF

v_call: TRBV20-1
d_call: TRBD2
j_call: TRBJ2-2
clone_size: few
cdr3_nt: TGCAGTGCGCGGACTAGCGGGAGGATCACCGGGGAGCTGTTTTTT
cdr3_aa: CSARTSGRITGELFF

v_call: TRBV12-3/TRBV12-4
d_call: TRBD2
j_call: TRBJ2-1
clone_size: few
cdr3_nt: TGTGCCAGCAGCCTAGCGGTGGCCTACAATGAGCAGTTCTTC
cdr3_aa: CASSLAVAYNEQFF

v_call: TRBV19
d_call: TRBD1
j_call: TRBJ2-1
clone_size: few
cdr3_nt: TGTGCCAGTAGTGAGACAGGGTCGCATGAGCAGTTCTTC
cdr3_aa: CASSETGSHEQFF

v_call: TRBV28
d_call: .
j_call: TRBJ1-5
clone_size: few
cdr3_nt: TGTGCCAGCAGTTTAAGAGGGGGGGTCGGTCAGCCCCAGCATTTT
cdr3_aa: CASSLRGGVGQPQHF

v_call: TRBV5-6
d_call: .
j_call: TRBJ2-1
clone_size: .
cdr3_nt: TGTGCCAGCAGCTTGATCGGGGTCGAAGGGAATGAGCAGTTCTTC
cdr3_aa: CASSLIGVEGNEQFF

v_call: TRBV5-5
d_call: .
j_call: TRBJ1-1
clone_size: .
cdr3_nt: TGTGCCAGCAGCGTCCAACAGGTAAACACTGAAGCTTTCTTT
cdr3_aa: CASSVQQVNTEAFF

v_call: TRBV20-1
d_call: TRBD2
j_call: TRBJ2-1
clone_size: few
cdr3_nt: TGCAGTGCTACCCCACCCGGGACTAGCGGGTACACTGAGCAGTTCTTC
cdr3_aa: CSATPPGTSGYTEQFF

v_call: TRBV10-2
d_call: .
j_call: TRBJ1-1
clone_size: many
cdr3_nt: TGCGCCAGCAATTCGGGCAGGAACACTGAAGCTTTCTTT
cdr3_aa: CASNSGRNTEAFF

v_call: TRBV7-3
d_call: TRBD2
j_call: TRBJ2-3
clone_size: few
cdr3_nt: TGTGCCAGCAGCCTCTCGGGGGGACCCAGTGGAGATACGCAGTATTTT
cdr3_aa: CASSLSGGPSGDTQYF

v_call: TRBV15
d_call: TRBD1
j_call: TRBJ2-4
clone_size: .
cdr3_nt: TGTGCCACCAGCAGCCCCCTCATCGGGACAGGGGTAGCCAAAAACATTCAGTACTTC
cdr3_aa: CATSSPLIGTGVAKNIQYF

v_call: TRBV5-1
d_call: TRBD2
j_call: TRBJ2-5
clone_size: .
cdr3_nt: TGCGCCAGCAGCCGTTTGATCGCGGGGGGTGAGACCCAGTACTTC
cdr3_aa: CASSRLIAGGETQYF

v_call: TRBV29-1
d_call: .
j_call: TRBJ2-1
clone_size: .
cdr3_nt: TGCAGCGTTGAAGAGGGGGGTCCGGAGGCCTACAATGAGCAGTTCTTC
cdr3_aa: CSVEEGGPEAYNEQFF

v_call: TRBV12-3/TRBV12-4
d_call: TRBD2
j_call: TRBJ2-1
clone_size: few
cdr3_nt: TGTGCCAGCAGACCGGGGGGGCCTAGTGAGCAGTTCTTC
cdr3_aa: CASRPGGPSEQFF

v_call: TRBV7-9
d_call: TRBD1
j_call: TRBJ1-2
clone_size: .
cdr3_nt: TGTGCCAGCAGCTGGACAGGGAAAGGCTACACCTTC
cdr3_aa: CASSWTGKGYTF